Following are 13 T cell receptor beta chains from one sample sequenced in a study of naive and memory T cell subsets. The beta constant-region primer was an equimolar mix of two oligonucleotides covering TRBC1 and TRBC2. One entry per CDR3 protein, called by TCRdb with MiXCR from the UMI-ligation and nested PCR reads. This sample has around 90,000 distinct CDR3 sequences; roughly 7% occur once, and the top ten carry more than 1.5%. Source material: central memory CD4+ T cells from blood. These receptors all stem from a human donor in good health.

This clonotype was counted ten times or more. The chain's CDR3 is CASSYAGRIIYGYTF. For the CDR3, the DNA is TGTGCCAGCAGTTACGCCGGACGGATCATCTATGGCTACACCTTC. This chain links TRBV6-2 or TRBV6-3 with TRBJ1-2, with D unclear. This CDR3 is built from 15 residues. Looked up from germline, CDR1 is MNHEY and CDR2 is SVGEGT. V was clipped by 2 bases and J by 4 bases, with 14 bases between them.

The CDR3 reads CSIRSPRRYNEQFF. The CDR3 DNA follows: TGCAGCATTAGGTCGCCGAGGCGCTACAATGAGCAGTTCTTC. The J gene is TRBJ2-1, the V gene TRBV29-1; no clear D gene. Germline V CDR1 and CDR2: SQVTM, ANQGSEA. CDR3 length: 14 residues. Trimming took 8 bases from V and 3 from J, leaving 17 bases between them.

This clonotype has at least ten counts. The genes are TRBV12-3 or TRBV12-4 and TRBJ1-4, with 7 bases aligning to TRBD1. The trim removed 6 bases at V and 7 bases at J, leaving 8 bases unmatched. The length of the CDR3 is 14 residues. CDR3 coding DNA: TGTGCCAGCAGCCGAGGGGGCGCGGGTGAAAAACTGTTTTTT. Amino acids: CASSRGGAGEKLFF.

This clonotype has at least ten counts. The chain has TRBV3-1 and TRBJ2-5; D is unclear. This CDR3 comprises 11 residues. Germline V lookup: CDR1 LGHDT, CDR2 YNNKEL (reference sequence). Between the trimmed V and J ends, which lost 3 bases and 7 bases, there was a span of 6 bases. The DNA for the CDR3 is TGTGCCAGCAGCCACGTCAGGACCCAGTACTTC. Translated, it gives CASSHVRTQYF.

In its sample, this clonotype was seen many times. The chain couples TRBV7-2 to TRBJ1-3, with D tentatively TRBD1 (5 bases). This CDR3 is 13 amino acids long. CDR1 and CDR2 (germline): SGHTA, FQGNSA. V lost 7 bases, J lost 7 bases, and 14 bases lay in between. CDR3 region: CASTLGVRNTIYF. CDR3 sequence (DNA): TGTGCCAGCACTCTAGGGGTTCGGAACACCATATATTTT.

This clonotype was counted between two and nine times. The CDR3 here is CAWSVSSSGNTIYF. In DNA, the CDR3 is TGTGCCTGGAGTGTATCTTCCTCTGGAAACACCATATATTTT. The rearrangement links TRBV30 to TRBJ1-3; D remains ambiguous. Trimming removed 0 bases at V and 0 bases at J, with 6 bases between. Germline CDR1 GTSNPN, CDR2 SVGIG (reference sequence). The CDR3 extends over 14 amino acids.

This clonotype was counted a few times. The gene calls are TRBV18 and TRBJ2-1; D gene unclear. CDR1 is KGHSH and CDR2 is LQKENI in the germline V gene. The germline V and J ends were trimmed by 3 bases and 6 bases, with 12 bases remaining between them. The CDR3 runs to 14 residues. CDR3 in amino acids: CASSPSYAGNEQFF. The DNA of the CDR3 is TGTGCCAGCTCACCGTCCTACGCAGGCAATGAGCAGTTCTTC. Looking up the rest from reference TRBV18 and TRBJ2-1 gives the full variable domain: NAGVMQNPRHLVRRRGQEARLRCSPMKGHSHVYWYRQLPEEGLKFMVYLQKENIIDESGMPKERFSAEFPKEGPSILRIQQVVRGDSAAYFCASSPSYAGNEQFFGPGTRLTVL.

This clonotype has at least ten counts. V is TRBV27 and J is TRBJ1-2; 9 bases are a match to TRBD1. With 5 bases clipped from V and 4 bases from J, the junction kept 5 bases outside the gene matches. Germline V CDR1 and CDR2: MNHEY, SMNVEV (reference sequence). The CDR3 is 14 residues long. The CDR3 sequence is CASSPTGGSYGYTF. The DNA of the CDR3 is TGTGCCAGCAGTCCCACAGGGGGCAGCTATGGCTACACCTTC.

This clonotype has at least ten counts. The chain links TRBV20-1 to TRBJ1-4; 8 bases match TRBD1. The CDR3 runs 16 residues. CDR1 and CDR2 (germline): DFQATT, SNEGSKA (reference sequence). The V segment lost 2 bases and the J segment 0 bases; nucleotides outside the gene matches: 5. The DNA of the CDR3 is TGCAGTGCTAGACAGGGGGCTTCAGCAACTAATGAAAAACTGTTTTTT. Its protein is CSARQGASATNEKLFF.

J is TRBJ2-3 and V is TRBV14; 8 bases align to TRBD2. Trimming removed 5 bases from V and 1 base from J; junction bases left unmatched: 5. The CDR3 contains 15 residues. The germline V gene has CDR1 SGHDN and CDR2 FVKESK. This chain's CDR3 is CASSIGGVRTDTQYF. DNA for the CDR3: TGTGCCAGCAGCATCGGGGGGGTCCGCACAGATACGCAGTATTTT.

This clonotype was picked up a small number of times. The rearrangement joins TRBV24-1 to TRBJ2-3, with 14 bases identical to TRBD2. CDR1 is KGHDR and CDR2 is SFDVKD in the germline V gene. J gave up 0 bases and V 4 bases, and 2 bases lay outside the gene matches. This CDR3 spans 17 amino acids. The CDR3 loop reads CATSERLAGGSTDTQYF. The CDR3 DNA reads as TGTGCCACCAGTGAAAGACTAGCGGGAGGGAGCACAGATACGCAGTATTTT.

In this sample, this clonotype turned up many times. The CDR3 bases are TGTGCCAGCAGTTCAGCCGACAAGCTGAACACTGAAGCTTTCTTT. It encodes CASSSADKLNTEAFF. This sequence joins TRBV6-2 or TRBV6-3 and TRBJ1-1; D not resolved. Deletions cut 4 bases from V and 0 bases from J, with 12 bases between. The CDR3 is 15 residues long. Looked up from germline, CDR1 is MNHEY and CDR2 is SVGEGT.

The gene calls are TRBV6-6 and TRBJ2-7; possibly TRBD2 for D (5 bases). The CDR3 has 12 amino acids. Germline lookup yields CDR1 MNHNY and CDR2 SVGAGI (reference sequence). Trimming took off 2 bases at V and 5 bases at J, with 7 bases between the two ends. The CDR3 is CASSYRGNEQYF. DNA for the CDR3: TGTGCCAGCAGTTACCGAGGGAACGAGCAGTACTTC.